This T cell receptor beta chain was identified in a study of beta chain features in type 1 diabetes. Study results and limitations: Among all four CD4+ subsets, Type 1 diabetes patients had TCRB CDR3s that were moderately but significantly shorter. Diminished insertions and augmented deletions at VDJ junctions characterized type 1 diabetes patients. Patients' naive, central memory and regulatory TCRB repertoires appeared more alike than those of healthy donors.

This CDR3 has 14 residues. Germline lookup yields CDR1 SNHLY and CDR2 FYNNEI. V lost 2 bases and J 2 bases, leaving 9 bases between the germline ends. In its sample, this clone was seen a few times. Its antigen is unidentified. CD45RO/CCR7/CD25/CD127/CD95/CD27 staining was used to isolate CD4+ naive, central memory, regulatory and stem cell-like memory cells by sorting. Sort purity for all populations was recorded as exceeding 98%. The study reverse transcribed the entire isolated RNA, so it sequenced expressed TCRB transcripts. Sequencing used immunoSEQ multiplex PCR; TCRdb keeps in-frame clones, though not all of them. Of 600,000 to 750,000 clones listed, roughly 12% are singletons.

The gene calls are TRBV2 and TRBJ1-2; tentative D call: TRBD1 (5 bases). The source material was naive CD4+ T cells from blood. The sequence came from a man aged 25 to 40 with type 1 diabetes. CDR3 coding DNA: TGTGCCAGCAGTGAATCACGACAGAACTATGGCTACACCTTC. Translating it yields CASSESRQNYGYTF.